These 20 T cell receptor beta chains were all obtained from the same sample, sequenced in a study of shared clonotypes between healthy human individuals. Assay: immunoSEQ multiplex PCR; the TCRdb copy retains only in-frame clones and omits some. Among nearly 1 million clones, 76% were seen once, and the ten largest hold about 1.5%. Source material: memory CD4+ T cells sorted from blood. Subset in this sample: CD45RA-negative fraction. The receptors were gathered from a man younger than 30 in good health.

The count of this clone is one. This rearrangement joins TRBV4-1 to TRBJ2-1; 7 bases align to TRBD2. The germline V gene has CDR1 MGHRA and CDR2 YSYEKL. The CDR3 has 15 amino acids. The trim removed 0 bases at V and 13 bases at J, leaving 12 bases unmatched. The CDR3 sequence is CASSQEVGLDGRQFF. CDR3 nucleotide sequence: TGCGCCAGCAGCCAAGAAGTCGGACTAGACGGTCGTCAGTTCTTC.

The chain is built from TRBV18 and TRBJ2-1, with 7 positions matching TRBD2. V shed 7 bases, J shed 5 bases, and the junction held 11 bases outside the gene matches. Germline loops: CDR1 KGHSH, CDR2 LQKENI. CDR3 size: 15 residues. The chain's CDR3 is CASFLEREIHNEQFF. The CDR3 nucleotides read TGTGCCAGCTTCCTAGAGCGGGAAATTCACAATGAGCAGTTCTTC.

The chain links TRBV29-1 to TRBJ2-6; D is unresolved. In germline, CDR1 is SQVTM, CDR2 ANQGSEA. The CDR3 is 16 amino acids. Trimming removed 6 bases at V and 0 bases at J, with 15 bases between. CDR3 in DNA: TGCAGCGTAGATTGGTCAAAAGGCTCTGGGGCCAACGTCCTGACTTTC. Translation gives CSVDWSKGSGANVLTF.

This clone has a handful of counts. The chain has TRBV7-3 and TRBJ1-1, with 8 bases aligning to TRBD1. Losses at the gene ends were 4 bases for V and 3 bases for J; bases not matched to a gene: 1. Germline assignment: CDR1 SGHTA and CDR2 FQGTGA. The CDR3 is 13 amino acids. DNA for the CDR3: TGTGCCAGCAGCTCACAGGGGGACACTGAAGCTTTCTTT. It specifies CASSSQGDTEAFF.

The rearrangement links TRBV11-2 to TRBJ2-1, with TRBD1 matching 7 bases. The CDR3 covers 13 residues. Unmatched junction bases numbered 5, after V lost 5 bases and J lost 7 bases. CDR1 SGHAT and CDR2 FQNNGV come from the germline V gene. The CDR3 DNA is TGTGCCAGCAGCCAACTACAGGGGAATGAGCAGTTCTTC. This translates into CASSQLQGNEQFF.

J is TRBJ2-1 and V is TRBV30, with 7 bases that match TRBD1. The CDR3 is 14 residues long. CDR1 GTSNPN and CDR2 SVGIG come from the germline V gene (reference sequence). The junction had 8 bases not matched to a gene; V was cut back by 3 bases and J by 6 bases. DNA of the CDR3: TGTGCCTGGAGGAGCACAGGGGCCGTCAATGAGCAGTTCTTC. Encoded protein: CAWRSTGAVNEQFF.

There are a few counts of this clone. The chain employs TRBV6-6 and TRBJ1-6; TRBD1 matches 8 bases. Germline V gives CDR1 MNHNY, CDR2 SVGAGI (reference sequence). This CDR3 comprises 15 residues. The junction had 6 bases not matched to a gene; V was cut back by 7 bases and J by 4 bases. The DNA of the CDR3 is TGTGCCAGCATTAGGACAGGGTCGTATAATTCACCCCTCCACTTT. Translation: CASIRTGSYNSPLHF.

The chain uses TRBV7-2 and TRBJ2-1, with 7 bases lining up with TRBD1. Germline CDR1 reads SGHTA; CDR2 reads FQGNSA. J lost 8 bases, V lost 3 bases, and 10 bases had no gene match. The CDR3 length is 15 residues. CDR3 nucleotides: TGTGCCAGCAGCTTGACAGGGAAGGGGTTTGATGAGCAGTTCTTC. Translation gives CASSLTGKGFDEQFF.

J is TRBJ2-1 and V is TRBV14; 7 bases map to TRBD1. The ends lost 4 bases at V and 8 bases at J; junction bases unmatched: 14. From germline, CDR1 is SGHDN and CDR2 FVKESK. The CDR3 has 16 residues. The CDR3 sequence: CASSPVLHRQGDEQFF. Here the CDR3 DNA reads TGTGCCAGCAGCCCGGTCCTCCACCGACAGGGCGATGAGCAGTTCTTC. Full variable domain (missing parts from reference TRBV14 and TRBJ2-1): EAGVTQFPSHSVIEKGQTVTLRCDPISGHDNLYWYRRVMGKEIKFLLHFVKESKQDESGMPNNRFLAERTGGTYSTLKVQPAELEDSGVYFCASSPVLHRQGDEQFFGPGTRLTVL.

CDR3 loop: CASSASSGTSGDTQYF. As DNA, the CDR3 is TGTGCCAGCAGCGCCTCTAGCGGGACATCGGGAGATACGCAGTATTTT. V and J are TRBV9 and TRBJ2-3; 9 nucleotides agree with TRBD2. This CDR3 is built from 16 residues. Germline V gene data show CDR1 as SGDLS and CDR2 as YYNGEE. Trimming at V came to 3 bases and at J to 5 bases, leaving 10 bases not matched to a gene.

The genes are TRBV5-5 and TRBJ2-5; 9 bases map to TRBD1. Germline V gene data show CDR1 as SGHKS and CDR2 as YYEKEE (reference sequence). This CDR3 comprises 16 residues. V gave up 0 bases and J gave up 4 bases; unmatched junction bases: 7. The CDR3 is CASSLEGQGWIETQYF. CDR3 DNA sequence: TGTGCCAGCAGCTTGGAGGGACAGGGCTGGATAGAGACCCAGTACTTC.

The V gene is TRBV30, the J gene TRBJ2-2; no clear D gene. From germline, CDR1 is GTSNPN and CDR2 SVGIG (reference sequence). Deletions cut 8 bases from V and 2 bases from J, with 15 bases between. This CDR3 is built from 14 residues. CDR3 DNA sequence: TGTGCCCGCCGGGCAGGCCTCAACACCGGGGAGCTGTTTTTT. Translating gives CARRAGLNTGELFF.

This chain connects TRBV7-2 to TRBJ2-7, with D possibly matching TRBD2 (5 bases). The CDR3 has 14 residues. V gave up 4 bases and J gave up 2 bases, with 12 bases separating them. Germline-derived CDR1 and CDR2 are SGHTA and FQGNSA. CDR3 protein: CASSSDGGPYEQYF. DNA of the CDR3: TGTGCCAGCAGCTCGGACGGAGGACCCTACGAGCAGTACTTC. The full variable domain, in which reference TRBV7-2 and TRBJ2-7 provide the parts outside the CDR3, is GAGVSQSPSNKVTEKGKDVELRCDPISGHTALYWYRQSLGQGLEFLIYFQGNSAPDKSGLPSDRFSAERTGGSVSTLTIQRTQQEDSAVYLCASSSDGGPYEQYFGPGTRLTVT.

The sample holds a few counts of this clone. The J gene is TRBJ1-1, the V gene TRBV7-9; D possibly corresponds to TRBD1 (5 bases). The length of the CDR3 is 13 residues. From germline, CDR1 is SEHNR and CDR2 FQNEAQ (reference sequence). Deletions cut 10 bases from V and 1 base from J, with 13 bases between. The CDR3 region has the DNA TGTGCCACCGAACCACAGGCGAACACTGAAGCTTTCTTT. Amino acid sequence: CATEPQANTEAFF.

The DNA of the CDR3 is TGTGCCAGCAGTGTCCCCGGGACCCAATACAATGAGCAGTTCTTC. Amino acids: CASSVPGTQYNEQFF. This chain uses TRBV2 with TRBJ2-1; D assignment may be TRBD1 or TRBD2 (5 bases each). Germline CDR1 and CDR2: SNHLY and FYNNEI. This CDR3 region has 15 residues. Between the trimmed V and J ends, which lost 4 bases and 4 bases, there was a span of 14 bases.

This clone was recorded many times. The rearrangement uses TRBV6-1 and TRBJ1-2, with a tentative D call TRBD1 (5 bases). This CDR3 is 13 amino acids long. V was shortened by 11 bases and J by 8 bases, with 21 bases between the two germline ends. Looked up from germline, CDR1 is MNHNS and CDR2 is SASEGT. As DNA, the CDR3 is TGTGCCTGGGGGGGAGCGAACGTAGAAGGCTACACCTTC. This translates into CAWGGANVEGYTF.

This clone was observed at least ten times. V gene TRBV5-1 combines with J gene TRBJ2-1, with 9 bases fitting TRBD1. Germline loops: CDR1 SGHRS, CDR2 YFSETQ. The CDR3 spans 15 residues. The V gene end was trimmed by 3 bases and the J gene end by 7 bases; junction bases not matched to a gene: 8. CDR3 sequence: CASSSGTGKGNEQFF. The DNA for the CDR3 is TGCGCCAGCAGCTCGGGGACAGGGAAGGGGAATGAGCAGTTCTTC. The whole variable domain, remainder taken from reference TRBV5-1 and TRBJ2-1, is KAGVTQTPRYLIKTRGQQVTLSCSPISGHRSVSWYQQTPGQGLQFLFEYFSETQRNKGNFPGRFSGRQFSNSRSEMNVSTLELGDSALYLCASSSGTGKGNEQFFGPGTRLTVL.

The table lists this clone with many counts. J is TRBJ2-7 and V is TRBV5-1; D remains ambiguous. Per the germline V gene, CDR1 is SGHRS and CDR2 is YFSETQ. CDR3 length: 14 residues. V was trimmed by 4 bases and J by 0 bases, leaving 11 bases between them. Here the CDR3 DNA reads TGCGCCAGCAGCCCCGACACTTACTCCTACGAGCAGTACTTC. Its translation is CASSPDTYSYEQYF.

The chain joins TRBV7-9 to TRBJ2-5; TRBD2 matches at 11 bases. Per the germline V gene, CDR1 is SEHNR and CDR2 is FQNEAQ (reference sequence). The CDR3 consists of 18 residues. Germline trimming cut 7 bases from V and 0 bases from J; bases unmatched to any gene: 13. CDR3 in DNA: TGTGCCAGCACGGAGGGTAGCGGGGGGGCGACATACCAAGAGACCCAGTACTTC. Residues: CASTEGSGGATYQETQYF.

The chain carries TRBV28 and TRBJ2-7, with TRBD1 matching 11 bases. From germline, CDR1 is MDHEN and CDR2 SYDVKM. With 5 bases clipped from V and 0 bases from J, the junction kept 3 bases outside the gene matches. The CDR3 is made up of 15 amino acids. The CDR3 spells CASSLGTGGSYEQYF. CDR3 DNA sequence: TGTGCCAGCAGTCTCGGGACAGGGGGCTCCTACGAGCAGTACTTC.